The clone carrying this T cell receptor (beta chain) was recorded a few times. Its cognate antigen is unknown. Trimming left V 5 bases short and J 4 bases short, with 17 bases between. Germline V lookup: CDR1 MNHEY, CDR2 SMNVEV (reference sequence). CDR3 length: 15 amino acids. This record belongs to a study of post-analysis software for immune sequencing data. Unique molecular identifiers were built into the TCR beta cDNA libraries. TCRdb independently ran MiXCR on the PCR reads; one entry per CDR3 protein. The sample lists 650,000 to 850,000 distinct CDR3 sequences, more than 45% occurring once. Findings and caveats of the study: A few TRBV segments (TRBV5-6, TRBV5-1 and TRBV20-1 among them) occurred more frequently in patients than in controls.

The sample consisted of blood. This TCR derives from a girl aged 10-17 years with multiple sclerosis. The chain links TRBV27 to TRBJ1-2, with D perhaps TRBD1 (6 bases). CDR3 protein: CASSITDRPLYGYTF. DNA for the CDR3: TGTGCCAGCAGTATTACTGACAGGCCCCTCTATGGCTACACCTTC.